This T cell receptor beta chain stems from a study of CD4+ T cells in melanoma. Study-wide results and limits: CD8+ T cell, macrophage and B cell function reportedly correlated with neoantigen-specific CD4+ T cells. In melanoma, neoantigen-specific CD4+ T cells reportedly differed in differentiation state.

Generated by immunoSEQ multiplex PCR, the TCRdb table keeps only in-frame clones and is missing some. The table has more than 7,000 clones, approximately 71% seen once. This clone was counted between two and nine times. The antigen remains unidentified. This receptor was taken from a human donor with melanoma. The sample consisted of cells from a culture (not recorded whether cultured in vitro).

This CDR3 reads CASSPPGPMHSYEQYF. CDR3 DNA sequence: TGTGCCAGCTCACCACCCGGACCGATGCACTCCTACGAGCAGTACTTC. This chain uses TRBV18 with TRBJ2-7; D gene unclear. This CDR3 is built from 16 residues. V was pared by 0 bases and J by 0 bases, with 12 bases between. The germline V gene encodes CDR1 KGHSH and CDR2 LQKENI.